These 6 T cell receptor beta chains share one sample of origin, sequenced in a study of CD8+ T cells in alopecia areata. Extracted RNA was reverse transcribed into cDNA, the sequencing template. Method: immunoSEQ multiplex PCR; TCRdb's copy keeps in-frame clones and lacks some. The data contain hundreds of thousands of clones, around 64% of them singletons. Treatment given: oral pan-JAK inhibitor, 5-10 mg twice daily. The source was CD4+ T cells sorted from blood, collected between weeks 51 and 52, from a patient treated with tofacitinib. These receptors were obtained from a human donor with alopecia areata.

V gene TRBV6-5 combines with J gene TRBJ1-5, with 7 bases aligning to TRBD1. Losses at the gene ends were 0 bases for V and 5 bases for J; bases not matched to a gene: 4. CDR3 length: 15 amino acids. Looked up from germline, CDR1 is MNHEY and CDR2 is SVGAGI. The CDR3 loop reads CASSYSWTGDQPQHF. The CDR3 nucleotides read TGTGCCAGCAGTTACTCGTGGACAGGTGATCAGCCCCAGCATTTT.

This chain joins TRBV2 and TRBJ2-5; D ambiguous. V was cut by 6 bases and J by 6 bases, with 17 bases left in between. The germline V gene encodes CDR1 SNHLY and CDR2 FYNNEI. CDR3 size: 14 residues. CDR3 in amino acids: CASSTDSVEKTQYF. Written as DNA, the CDR3 is TGTGCCAGCAGCACCGATTCGGTTGAAAAGACCCAGTACTTC.

This rearrangement joins TRBV5-1 to TRBJ2-3, with 8 bases that match TRBD2. CDR1 is SGHRS and CDR2 is YFSETQ in the germline V gene. J lost 2 bases, V lost 0 bases, and 8 bases had no gene match. This CDR3 spans 17 amino acids. Written as DNA, the CDR3 is TGCGCCAGCAGCTTGGCGGGGGGGCGGAGGTCCACAGATACGCAGTATTTT. It codes for CASSLAGGRRSTDTQYF.

This chain links TRBV25-1 with TRBJ2-6; 7 nucleotides line up with TRBD1. Trimming removed 4 bases from V and 0 bases from J; junction bases left unmatched: 6. CDR1 is MGHDK, CDR2 SYGVNS, per germline. CDR3 length: 17 residues. CDR3 in amino acids: CASSGWDSLSGANVLTF. CDR3 DNA sequence: TGTGCCAGCAGTGGATGGGACAGCCTCTCTGGGGCCAACGTCCTGACTTTC. Looking up the rest from reference TRBV25-1 and TRBJ2-6 gives the full variable domain: EADIYQTPRYLVIGTGKKITLECSQTMGHDKMYWYQQDPGMELHLIHYSYGVNSTEKGDLSSESTVSRIRTEHFPLTLESARPSHTSQYLCASSGWDSLSGANVLTFGAGSRLTVL.

This clone was seen a handful of times. CDR3 nucleotide sequence: TGTGCCAGCAGCTCCGCTGGCACGCAGTATTTT. Its protein is CASSSAGTQYF. This sequence joins TRBV7-2 and TRBJ2-3; D call uncertain. Germline V gives CDR1 SGHTA, CDR2 FQGNSA. This CDR3 spans 11 amino acids. Deletions cut 4 bases from V and 9 bases from J, with 8 bases between.

The rearrangement uses TRBV6-1 and TRBJ2-7; TRBD1 agrees at 10 bases. V gave up 4 bases and J gave up 3 bases; unmatched junction bases: 6. Per the germline V gene, CDR1 is MNHNS and CDR2 is SASEGT. This CDR3 has 15 amino acids. CDR3 in amino acids: CASSAGTGEIYEQYF. Here the CDR3 DNA reads TGTGCCAGCAGTGCCGGGACAGGGGAAATCTACGAGCAGTACTTC.